This T cell receptor (beta chain) originates from a study of cytomegalovirus exposure and HLA in healthy donors. The overall study: The approximately 120 validation repertoires and the approximately 670 first-cohort repertoires shared a platform, a later analysis reported. General study points: The dataset shows that most TCR sequences were rare, while some public TCRs occurred in many donors.

On this clone: Its antigen is currently unknown.

Using immunoSEQ multiplex PCR, the repertoire was profiled, and TCRdb retains in-frame clones only, with some absent. The data contain 200,000 to 250,000 clones, 80% to 85% of them seen just once; the ten biggest clones take up roughly an eighth. The sequence was collected from a woman aged 25-40 years in good health and CMV-seropositive. Material for sequencing was PBMCs.

The CDR3 is CAWTFDRAKGYTF. DNA for the CDR3: TGTGCCTGGACCTTCGACAGGGCGAAAGGCTACACCTTC. The chain uses TRBV30 and TRBJ1-2; 7 bases match TRBD1. The length of the CDR3 is 13 residues. Trimming removed 4 bases from V and 8 bases from J; junction bases left unmatched: 10. Per the germline V gene, CDR1 is GTSNPN and CDR2 is SVGIG (reference sequence).